Below are 28 T cell receptor beta chains sequenced from a single sample in a study of CD8+CD57+ T cells in acquired aplastic anemia. The study profiled TCR beta VDJ and CDR3 using genomic DNA as template. Via MiXCR, TCRdb re-called the reads, giving one row per CDR3 protein. Of about 81,000 distinct CDR3 sequences listed, less than 60% are singletons. The sequenced sample consisted of sorted CD4+, CD8+, or CD8+CD57+ T cells (not recorded which) from PBMCs. The receptors originated from a human donor in good health, serving as a control.

This clonotype was counted ten times or more. CDR3 residues: CASSVAGGLYNEQFF. The CDR3 region has the DNA TGTGCCAGCAGTGTAGCGGGGGGGCTCTACAATGAGCAGTTCTTC. The chain is built from TRBV2 and TRBJ2-1; 11 nucleotides align to TRBD2. V shed 4 bases, J shed 3 bases, and the junction held 2 bases outside the gene matches. The CDR3 length is 15 residues. In germline, CDR1 is SNHLY, CDR2 FYNNEI.

The chain uses TRBV2 and TRBJ1-6; the D gene is possibly TRBD1 (5 bases). CDR3 length: 13 amino acids. In germline, CDR1 is SNHLY, CDR2 FYNNEI. Between the trimmed V and J ends, which lost 6 bases and 8 bases, there was a span of 11 bases. CDR3 in DNA: TGTGCCAGCAGGGGGACTGAGTATTCACCCCTCCACTTT. Residues: CASRGTEYSPLHF.

The chain employs TRBV6-1 and TRBJ1-2, with 11 bases aligning to TRBD1. The CDR3 totals 14 residues. Per germline, CDR1 MNHNS and CDR2 SASEGT. The J segment lost 5 bases and the V segment lost 6 bases, leaving 5 bases of the junction unmatched. The CDR3 here is CASRPDRGLYGYTF. CDR3 nucleotide sequence: TGTGCCAGCAGACCGGACAGGGGGCTTTATGGCTACACCTTC.

This clonotype has just a few counts. The rearrangement joins TRBV9 to TRBJ2-2; 9 bases align to TRBD1. V was clipped by 4 bases and J by 1 base; unmatched bases: 5. Germline V gene lookup returns CDR1 SGDLS and CDR2 YYNGEE. This CDR3 is 16 amino acids long. The CDR3 coding sequence is TGTGCCAGCAGCACCCGACAGGGGGGGAACACCGGGGAGCTGTTTTTT. Translation gives CASSTRQGGNTGELFF.

As for this clonotype: A junction end diverges from the germline sequence, so it may reflect a read error. The chain joins TRBV6-1 to TRBJ2-7; TRBD1 agrees at 11 bases. The CDR3 spans 16 residues. Per the germline V gene, CDR1 is MNHNS and CDR2 is SASEGT. CDR3 nucleotides: TGTGCCAGCAGAGGGACAGGGGGTTTAAAGAACTACGAGCAGTGCTTC. It yields the protein CASRGTGGLKNYEQCF.

Points on this clonotype: One end of the junction varies from germline; a read error may be responsible. This rearrangement joins TRBV15 to TRBJ1-2; D is perhaps TRBD1 (5 bases). Per the germline V gene, CDR1 is LNHNV and CDR2 is YYDKDF (reference sequence). The length of the CDR3 is 14 residues. CDR3 sequence reads: CATSRDREGYGYTF. The DNA for the CDR3 is TGTGCCACCAGCAGAGACAGGGAAGGCTATGGTTACACCTTC. Filled out from reference TRBV15 and TRBJ1-2, the complete variable domain reads DAMVIQNPRYQVTQFGKPVTLSCSQTLNHNVMYWYQQKSSQAPKLLFHYYDKDFNNEADTPDNFQSRRPNTSFCFLDIRSPGLGDTAMYLCATSRDREGYGYTFGSGTRLTVV.

This sequence joins TRBV12-3 or TRBV12-4 and TRBJ2-7; maybe TRBD2 (6 bases). This CDR3 is 13 amino acids long. Trimming took 6 bases from V and 2 from J, leaving 11 bases between them. CDR3 in DNA: TGTGCCAGCAGCAGCGGGCTTACCTACGAGCAGTACTTC. Translating it yields CASSSGLTYEQYF.

The V gene is TRBV24-1, the J gene TRBJ2-3; TRBD1 is a possible D gene (6 bases). Trimming took 9 bases from V and 3 from J, leaving 12 bases between them. The germline CDR1 and CDR2 sequences are KGHDR and SFDVKD. The CDR3 consists of 13 residues. The DNA of the CDR3 is TGTGCCACCGAACACAGGGATACAGATACGCAGTATTTT. It specifies CATEHRDTDTQYF.

A word on this clonotype: This may be a read error, as it is one base from a much larger clone. The CDR3 sequence is CASSYSETGSHAQYF. The DNA of the CDR3 is TGTGCCAGCAGTTACTCGGAGACAGGTTCCCACGCGCAGTACTTC. V gene TRBV6-5 combines with J gene TRBJ2-7; TRBD1 is a possible D gene (6 bases). CDR1 and CDR2 (germline): MNHEY, SVGAGI. V was trimmed by 0 bases and J by 9 bases, leaving 18 bases between them. This CDR3 is built from 15 residues.

The V and J genes are TRBV13 and TRBJ2-1; 8 nucleotides line up with TRBD2. CDR1 PRHDT and CDR2 FYEKMQ come from the germline V gene (reference sequence). J was trimmed by 7 bases and V by 2 bases; bases with no gene match: 4. This CDR3 comprises 14 residues. CDR3 sequence: CASSLRLATNEQFF. CDR3 bases: TGTGCCAGCAGCTTAAGACTAGCGACTAATGAGCAGTTCTTC.

This clonotype was seen repeatedly, ten times or more. The rearrangement joins TRBV19 to TRBJ2-1; D possibly corresponds to TRBD2 (6 bases). Germline CDR1 LNHDA, CDR2 SQIVND (reference sequence). V lost 3 bases and J lost 7, with 16 bases in between. The CDR3 length is 15 residues. As DNA, the CDR3 is TGTGCCAGTAGTATGTGGGGGTCGGGGGTGAATGAGCAGTTCTTC. The encoded protein is CASSMWGSGVNEQFF.

This clonotype was picked up many times. The rearrangement uses TRBV12-3 or TRBV12-4 and TRBJ2-7, with a possible D match to TRBD2 (5 bases). The V end lost 6 bases, the J end lost 7 bases, and 16 bases lay between the germline ends. The CDR3 totals 13 residues. The CDR3 sequence: CASSPTTSGEQYF. The CDR3 nucleotides are TGTGCCAGCAGCCCCACGACCTCGGGAGAGCAGTACTTC.

The chain links TRBV4-2 to TRBJ2-3; D unresolved. Germline CDR1 LGHNA, CDR2 YNFKEQ. The V gene lost 7 bases and the J gene lost 2 bases, with 10 bases spanning the gap. The CDR3 contains 13 residues. CDR3 sequence reads: CASTPGYTDTQYF. In DNA, the CDR3 is TGTGCCAGCACTCCCGGATACACAGATACGCAGTATTTT.

V usage is TRBV6-5 and J usage is TRBJ1-1; D gene unclear. CDR3 size: 16 residues. Germline V gene lookup returns CDR1 MNHEY and CDR2 SVGAGI. Trimming removed 2 bases from V and 4 bases from J, with 17 bases in between. CDR3 region: CASSYDAKTEGTEAFF. The CDR3 coding sequence is TGTGCCAGCAGTTACGACGCCAAGACTGAGGGCACTGAAGCTTTCTTT.

This clonotype was seen many times. This chain connects TRBV13 to TRBJ2-7; 9 bases are a match to TRBD1. Germline CDR1 is PRHDT and CDR2 is FYEKMQ (reference sequence). The CDR3 contains 15 residues. Trimming at V came to 1 base and at J to 5 bases, leaving 6 bases not matched to a gene. The CDR3 region has the DNA TGTGCCAGCAGCTTAGCGGGACAGGGATCCCACGAGCAGTACTTC. Protein: CASSLAGQGSHEQYF. Together with reference TRBV13 and TRBJ2-7, the CDR3 gives the full variable domain: AAGVIQSPRHLIKEKRETATLKCYPIPRHDTVYWYQQGPGQDPQFLISFYEKMQSDKGSIPDRFSAQQFSDYHSELNMSSLELGDSALYFCASSLAGQGSHEQYFGPGTRLTVT.

This clonotype was counted at least ten times. The chain combines TRBV3-1 with TRBJ2-7; D might be TRBD1 or TRBD2, each matching 6 bases. The ends were cut back, 1 base at V and 3 bases at J, with 16 bases in the middle. The CDR3 length is 16 residues. Germline V gene sequence: CDR1 LGHDT, CDR2 YNNKEL (reference sequence). CDR3 region: CASSQARGRNGYEQYF. CDR3 coding DNA: TGTGCCAGCAGCCAAGCCCGGGGGCGAAACGGCTACGAGCAGTACTTC.

The sample holds many counts of this clonotype. The V gene is TRBV20-1, the J gene TRBJ2-7, with 11 bases aligning to TRBD1. Germline V lookup: CDR1 DFQATT, CDR2 SNEGSKA (reference sequence). V was clipped by 3 bases and J by 2 bases; unmatched bases: 3. The CDR3 loop spans 14 amino acids. Here the CDR3 reads CSASPGQGAYEQYF. The CDR3 DNA follows: TGCAGTGCTAGCCCGGGACAGGGGGCCTACGAGCAGTACTTC.

To note about this clonotype: A read error may explain this, as a much larger clone is one base away. The chain employs TRBV20-1 and TRBJ1-1, with no clear D. V was pared by 5 bases and J by 5 bases, with 27 bases between. CDR3 size: 17 residues. The germline V gene has CDR1 DFQATT and CDR2 SNEGSKA (reference sequence). The CDR3 bases are TGCAGTGCTGCCTTACCCGATAACGGAGTAAACCCAACTGAAGCTTTCTTT. It translates to CSAALPDNGVNPTEAFF.

This rearrangement joins TRBV6-1 to TRBJ1-6; tentative D call: TRBD1 (6 bases). Germline CDR1 MNHNS, CDR2 SASEGT. This CDR3 has 15 amino acids. V shed 5 bases and J shed 8 bases, with 16 bases lying between them. The CDR3 DNA sequence: TGTGCCAGCAGTCTGGCGGGGGGCGTTGATTCACCCCTCCACTTT. Amino acids: CASSLAGGVDSPLHF.

This clonotype was seen repeatedly, ten times or more. The genes are TRBV25-1 and TRBJ2-3; D remains ambiguous. The CDR3 runs to 13 residues. Germline values: CDR1 MGHDK, CDR2 SYGVNS. The V end was cut by 6 bases, the J end by 3 bases, with 10 bases between. CDR3 amino acids: CASSQDLTDTQYF. In DNA, the CDR3 is TGTGCCAGCAGCCAAGACCTTACAGATACGCAGTATTTT.

Ten or more counts support this clonotype. This chain links TRBV20-1 with TRBJ2-1; TRBD2 might be the D (5 bases). Germline V gene sequence: CDR1 DFQATT, CDR2 SNEGSKA (reference sequence). The V and J ends lost 3 bases and 4 bases respectively, with 7 bases between them. CDR3 length equals 12 residues. The CDR3 loop reads CSARGVYNEQFF. The CDR3 DNA reads as TGCAGTGCTAGGGGAGTTTACAATGAGCAGTTCTTC.

In regard to this clonotype: A much larger clone differs by one base, so this may be a read error. J is TRBJ2-7 and V is TRBV7-9, with D unresolved. The CDR3 is 13 amino acids. Germline CDR1 and CDR2: SEHNR and FQNEAQ (reference sequence). The CDR3 sequence: CASGLDLMAEQYF. The CDR3 DNA reads as TGTGCCAGCGGCTTAGATCTTATGGCCGAGCAGTACTTC.

The V and J genes are TRBV9 and TRBJ2-7; TRBD2 agrees at 13 bases. This CDR3 spans 15 amino acids. Germline CDR1 SGDLS, CDR2 YYNGEE. Trimming took 0 bases from V and 7 from J; bases not matched to a gene: 4. The CDR3 nucleotides are TGTGCCAGCAGCGTAGGGACTAGCGGGAGTTCGGAGCAGTACTTC. It translates to CASSVGTSGSSEQYF.

This sequence joins TRBV15 and TRBJ1-2; D not resolved. V was clipped by 0 bases and J by 4 bases, with 9 bases between them. Germline CDR1 is LNHNV and CDR2 is YYDKDF (reference sequence). CDR3 size: 14 residues. For the CDR3, the DNA is TGTGCCACCAGCAGAGACGGCAAACTCTATGGCTACACCTTC. It codes for CATSRDGKLYGYTF.

The chain recombines TRBV15 with TRBJ2-7, with 9 bases identical to TRBD2. Germline-derived CDR1 and CDR2 are LNHNV and YYDKDF (reference sequence). This CDR3 comprises 15 residues. The V gene end was trimmed by 8 bases and the J gene end by 2 bases; junction bases not matched to a gene: 10. The CDR3 DNA follows: TGTGCCACCCAAAGGGCTAGCGGGACAACCTACGAGCAGTACTTC. This translates into CATQRASGTTYEQYF.

The chain combines TRBV19 with TRBJ1-2; D ambiguous. CDR1 is LNHDA, CDR2 SQIVND, per germline (reference sequence). This CDR3 is built from 12 residues. Trimming stripped 6 bases from V and 5 bases from J, with 10 bases between. CDR3 protein: CASSPGEYGYTF. The DNA for the CDR3 is TGTGCCAGTAGCCCAGGAGAATATGGCTACACCTTC.

This clonotype was recorded many times. The gene calls are TRBV9 and TRBJ1-1; D gene ambiguous. The CDR3 has 14 amino acids. Trimming cost V 4 bases and J 7 bases, with 17 bases left between them. CDR1 SGDLS and CDR2 YYNGEE come from the germline V gene. CDR3 nucleotide sequence: TGTGCCAGCAGCTATAACTCCGCGCGCCGTGAAGCTTTCTTT. It yields the protein CASSYNSARREAFF.

Ten or more counts support this clonotype. The chain recombines TRBV6-1 with TRBJ2-7, with a tentative D call TRBD2 (5 bases). Germline CDR1 and CDR2: MNHNS and SASEGT. Deletions cut 5 bases from V and 0 bases from J, with 17 bases between. CDR3 length: 16 residues. The CDR3 loop is CASSIALGGGSYEQYF. In DNA, the CDR3 is TGTGCCAGCAGTATCGCTCTTGGAGGTGGCTCCTACGAGCAGTACTTC.